The clone carrying this T cell receptor beta chain has a handful of counts. Its antigen is as yet unknown. This entry comes from a study of early T cells in non-severe SARS-CoV-2 infection. Individual cDNA molecules each received unique molecular identifiers attached to them. TCRdb analysed the 5' RACE reads with MiXCR anew, one entry per CDR3 protein. The sample records some 52,000 distinct CDR3 sequences, roughly 8% being singletons. Study-wide results and caveats: The VDJdb matching leaned toward anti-spike CD8 responses and overlooked private and CD4 specificities.

The V gene end was trimmed by 4 bases and the J gene end by 12 bases; junction bases not matched to a gene: 6. The CDR3 runs 11 residues. Per germline, CDR1 MDHEN and CDR2 SYDVKM. The TCR originated in an adult who was a healthcare worker with PCR-confirmed SARS-CoV-2 infection or an uninfected control (not recorded which). The gene calls are TRBV28 and TRBJ2-7; TRBD1 matches at 7 bases. The sequenced sample consisted of whole blood. The DNA of the CDR3 is TGTGCCAGCAGTTACGGACAGGCGCGGTACTTC. Translating gives CASSYGQARYF.